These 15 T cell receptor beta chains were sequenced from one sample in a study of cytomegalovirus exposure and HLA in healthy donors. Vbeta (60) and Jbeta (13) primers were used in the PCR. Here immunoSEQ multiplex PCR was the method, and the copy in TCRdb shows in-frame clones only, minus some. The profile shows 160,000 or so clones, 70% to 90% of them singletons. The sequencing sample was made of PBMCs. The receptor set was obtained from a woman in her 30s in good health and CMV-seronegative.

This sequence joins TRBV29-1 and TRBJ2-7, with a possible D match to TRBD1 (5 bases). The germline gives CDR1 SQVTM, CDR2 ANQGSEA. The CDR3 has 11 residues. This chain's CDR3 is CQRQSSYEQYF. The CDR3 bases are TGCCAGAGACAGAGCTCCTACGAGCAGTACTTC.

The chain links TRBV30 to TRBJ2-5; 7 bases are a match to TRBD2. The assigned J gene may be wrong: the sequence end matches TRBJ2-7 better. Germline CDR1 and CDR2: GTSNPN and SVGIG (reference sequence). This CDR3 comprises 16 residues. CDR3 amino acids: CAWMGAGVSFGYEQYF. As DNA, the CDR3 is TGTGCCTGGATGGGCGCGGGAGTTAGCTTTGGCTACGAGCAGTACTTC.

The DNA for the CDR3 is TGTGCCAGCTCACTTAAACAGGGGGCGCTTTCCTACGAGCAGTACTTC. Protein sequence: CASSLKQGALSYEQYF. The gene calls are TRBV18 and TRBJ2-7; 9 bases map to TRBD1. Per germline, CDR1 KGHSH and CDR2 LQKENI. This CDR3 is 16 amino acids long. Trimming at V came to 4 bases and at J to 1 base, leaving 8 bases not matched to a gene.

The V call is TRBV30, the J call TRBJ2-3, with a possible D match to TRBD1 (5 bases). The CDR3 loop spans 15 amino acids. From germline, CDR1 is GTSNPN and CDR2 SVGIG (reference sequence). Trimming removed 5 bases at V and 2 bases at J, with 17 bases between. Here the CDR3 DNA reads TGTGCCTGGGTTCGGACATGGACCTTCACAGATACGCAGTATTTT. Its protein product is CAWVRTWTFTDTQYF.

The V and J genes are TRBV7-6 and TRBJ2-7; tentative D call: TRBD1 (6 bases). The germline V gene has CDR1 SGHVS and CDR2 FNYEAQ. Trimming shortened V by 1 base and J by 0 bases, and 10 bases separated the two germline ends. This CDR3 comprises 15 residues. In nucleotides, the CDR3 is TGTGCCAGCAGCTTAGAGGCAGGGGACTCCTACGAGCAGTACTTC. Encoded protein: CASSLEAGDSYEQYF.

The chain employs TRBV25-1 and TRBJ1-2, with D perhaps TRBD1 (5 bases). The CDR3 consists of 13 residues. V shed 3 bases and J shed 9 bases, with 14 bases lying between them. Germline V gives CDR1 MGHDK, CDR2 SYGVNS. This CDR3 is CASSDSGYSRYTF. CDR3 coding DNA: TGTGCCAGCAGTGATTCAGGGTATAGTCGCTACACCTTC.

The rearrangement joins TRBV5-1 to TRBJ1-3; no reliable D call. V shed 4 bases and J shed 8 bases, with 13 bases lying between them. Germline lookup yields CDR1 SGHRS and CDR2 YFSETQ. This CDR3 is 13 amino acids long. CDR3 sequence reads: CASSRASSHTIYF. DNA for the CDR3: TGCGCCAGCAGCAGAGCGAGTTCACACACCATATATTTT.

Here the CDR3 reads CASSEGTLQETQYF. CDR3 nucleotides: TGTGCCAGCAGTGAAGGGACACTCCAAGAGACCCAGTACTTC. The chain has TRBV6-1 and TRBJ2-5, with TRBD1 as a possible D gene (5 bases). The V gene lost 1 base and the J gene lost 1 base, with 7 bases spanning the gap. The CDR3 totals 14 residues. Germline values: CDR1 MNHNS, CDR2 SASEGT.

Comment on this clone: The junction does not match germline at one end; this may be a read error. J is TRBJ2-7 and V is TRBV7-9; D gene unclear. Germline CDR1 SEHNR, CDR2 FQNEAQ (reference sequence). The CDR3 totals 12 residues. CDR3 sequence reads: CSSSPNVREQYF. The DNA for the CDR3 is TGTTCCAGCAGCCCAAATGTCCGGGAGCAGTACTTC.

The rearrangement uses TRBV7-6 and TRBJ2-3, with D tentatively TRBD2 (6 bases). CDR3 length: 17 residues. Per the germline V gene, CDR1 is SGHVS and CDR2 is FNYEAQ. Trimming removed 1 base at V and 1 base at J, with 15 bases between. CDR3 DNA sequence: TGTGCCAGCAGCTTAGTGGAGCCAGGAGGGGGCACAGATACGCAGTATTTT. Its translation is CASSLVEPGGGTDTQYF.

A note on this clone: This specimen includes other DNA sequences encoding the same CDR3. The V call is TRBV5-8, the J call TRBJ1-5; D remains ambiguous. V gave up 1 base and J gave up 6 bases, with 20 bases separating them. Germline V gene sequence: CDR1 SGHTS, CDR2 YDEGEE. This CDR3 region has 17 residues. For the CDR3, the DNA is TGTGCCAGCAGCTTGAGTTCCGGCCTGCGGTTAGGTCAGCCCCAGCATTTT. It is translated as CASSLSSGLRLGQPQHF. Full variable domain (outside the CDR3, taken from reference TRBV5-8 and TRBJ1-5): EAGVTQSPTHLIKTRGQQATLRCSPISGHTSVYWYQQALGLGLQFLLWYDEGEERNRGNFPPRFSGRQFPNYSSELNVNALELEDSALYLCASSLSSGLRLGQPQHFGDGTRLSIL.

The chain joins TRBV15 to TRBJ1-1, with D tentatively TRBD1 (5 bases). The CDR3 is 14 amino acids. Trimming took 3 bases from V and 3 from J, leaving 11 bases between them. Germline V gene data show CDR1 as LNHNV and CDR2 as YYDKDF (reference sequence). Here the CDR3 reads CATSSRAYDTEAFF. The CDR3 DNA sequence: TGTGCCACCAGCAGCAGGGCGTACGACACTGAAGCTTTCTTT.

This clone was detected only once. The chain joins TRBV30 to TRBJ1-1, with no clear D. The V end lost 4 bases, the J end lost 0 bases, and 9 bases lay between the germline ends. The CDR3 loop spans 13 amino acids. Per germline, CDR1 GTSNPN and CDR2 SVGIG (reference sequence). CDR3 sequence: CAWTGTMNTEAFF. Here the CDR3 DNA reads TGTGCCTGGACAGGTACCATGAACACTGAAGCTTTCTTT. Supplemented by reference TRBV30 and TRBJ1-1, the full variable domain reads SQTIHQWPATLVQPVGSPLSLECTVEGTSNPNLYWYRQAAGRGLQLLFYSVGIGQISSEVPQNLSASRPQDRQFILSSKKLLLSDSGFYLCAWTGTMNTEAFFGQGTRLTVV.

The CDR3 loop is CASSPRGRGWETQYF. CDR3 DNA: TGTGCCAGCAGCCCTAGGGGCAGGGGTTGGGAGACCCAGTACTTC. The chain uses TRBV7-2 and TRBJ2-5, with D tentatively TRBD1 (6 bases). V was shortened by 5 bases and J by 5 bases, with 18 bases between the two germline ends. CDR3 length: 15 amino acids. CDR1 is SGHTA, CDR2 FQGNSA, per germline.

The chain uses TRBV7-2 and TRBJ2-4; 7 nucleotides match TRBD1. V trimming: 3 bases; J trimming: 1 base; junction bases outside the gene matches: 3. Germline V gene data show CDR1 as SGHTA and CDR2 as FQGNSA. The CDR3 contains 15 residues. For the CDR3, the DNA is TGTGCCAGCAGCTTGTTACAGGGGGCCAAAAACATTCAGTACTTC. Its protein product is CASSLLQGAKNIQYF. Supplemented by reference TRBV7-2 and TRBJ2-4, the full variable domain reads GAGVSQSPSNKVTEKGKDVELRCDPISGHTALYWYRQSLGQGLEFLIYFQGNSAPDKSGLPSDRFSAERTGGSVSTLTIQRTQQEDSAVYLCASSLLQGAKNIQYFGAGTRLSVL.